The T cell receptor (beta chain) under discussion was sequenced for a study of radiation and T cells in renal cell carcinoma (TCRdb year 2020). Broadly, across the study: The samples were drawn from a clinical trial, where primary renal cell carcinomas were treated with 15 Gy of stereotactic body radiation therapy and then removed by nephrectomy 4 weeks afterward. In total, some 50 samples underwent TCR beta sequencing: approximately 25 tumors plus 27 peripheral blood samples. In the 53 samples combined, fewer than 5 million unique CDR3 nucleotide sequences were found, encoding 2 million to 3 million unique CDR3 amino acid sequences. What the research found in general, with its limitations: Changes in the blood repertoire were not tracked past 4 weeks after treatment. In blood, the top tumor clonotypes increased from baseline to 2 weeks after radiation and then shrank by 4 weeks, which suggests a temporary expansion of tumor-resident clones. With a single-armed trial design, the study had no way to address how radiation dose or scheduling affects the TCR repertoire. Because pretreatment tumor biopsies were not available, the study could not determine whether clonotypes were already present within the tumor at baseline.

The time point tag for this specimen amounts to: baseline pretreatment blood. The treatment or condition label, as the study defines it: 15 Gy SBRT to primary tumor, nephrectomy 4 weeks later. To follow tumor-enriched clonotypes, serial peripheral blood was collected from radiation-treated patients at baseline and at 2 weeks and 4 weeks after SBRT. Every patient's renal cell carcinoma showed clear cell pathology. Genomic DNA for TCR sequencing was prepared using the QIAamp DNA Blood Mini Kit (Qiagen). Samples were included in the analyses only if all quality control checks were passed. About this clone itself: The specificity of this receptor is unknown. Per-base qualities were not stored, and no clone one base away is much larger.

TCR beta libraries were generated from genomic DNA with the immunoSEQ kit, following the manufacturer's recommendations. To prepare libraries, a first multiplex PCR with proprietary primers was run, followed by a second PCR that added unique barcodes, and a bead cleanup was done after each round. Each sample batch included a kit-provided positive control reaction and a negative control reaction. The final libraries were assessed on an Agilent 4200 TapeStation D1000 ScreenTape, pooled by volume, and quantified by qPCR. Sequencing ran on an Illumina NextSeq500 with a MidOutput 150-cycle cartridge, using 156 Read1 and 15 Index1 cycles with kit custom primers. The pooled library was loaded at 0.95 to 1 pM, with an approximately 20% PhiX control spiked in. As for the authors' bioinformatics: Vendor-processed data were analyzed in R, with a clonotype defined as all T cells sharing the same CDR3 nucleotide sequence. In the clone abundance analyses, frequencies in each sample were normalized to that sample's 10,000 most abundant clones. Public T cell clones, averaging fewer than five per sample, were removed before analysis. A difference in abundance of at least 32-fold between compartments was used to define tumor-enriched and baseline blood-enriched clonotypes. Clonotypes expanded or contracted between blood time points were identified with a beta-binomial differential abundance model. Similarity between tumor and blood repertoires was quantified using the Baroni-Urbani and Buser coefficient, and groups were compared with two-tailed Wilcoxon tests in R. The table was pulled from immuneACCESS by TCRdb, which kept in-frame rearrangements only. Such tables lose some clones; where checked, under half of the loss comes from unresolved V genes, and the rest has no known cause. The D gene and trimming were derived from the DNA, and the V and J assignments and clone size from that table. Within this sample are about 49,000 clones, with approximately 80% of them counted one time only. The biggest ten clones account for about 33% of the sample.

Deletion took 8 bases off V and 0 bases off J, with a span of 8 bases between the germline ends. Measured from the cysteine to the phenylalanine, the CDR3 is 12 residues long. The kept DNA is CDR3 alone, 36 bases in frame from the first base. In the germline V gene, CDR1 corresponds to MDHEN and CDR2 to SYDVKM. The sequence came from a woman in her 70s with renal cell carcinoma. The chain couples TRBV28 to TRBJ2-7; a tentative D match to TRBD1 spans 5 bases. The specimen was blood, collected from a patient whose treatment included radiotherapy and nephrectomy. The CDR3 reads CASGQRSYEQYF. In nucleotide form, the sequence is TGTGCCAGCGGACAACGCTCCTACGAGCAGTACTTC.